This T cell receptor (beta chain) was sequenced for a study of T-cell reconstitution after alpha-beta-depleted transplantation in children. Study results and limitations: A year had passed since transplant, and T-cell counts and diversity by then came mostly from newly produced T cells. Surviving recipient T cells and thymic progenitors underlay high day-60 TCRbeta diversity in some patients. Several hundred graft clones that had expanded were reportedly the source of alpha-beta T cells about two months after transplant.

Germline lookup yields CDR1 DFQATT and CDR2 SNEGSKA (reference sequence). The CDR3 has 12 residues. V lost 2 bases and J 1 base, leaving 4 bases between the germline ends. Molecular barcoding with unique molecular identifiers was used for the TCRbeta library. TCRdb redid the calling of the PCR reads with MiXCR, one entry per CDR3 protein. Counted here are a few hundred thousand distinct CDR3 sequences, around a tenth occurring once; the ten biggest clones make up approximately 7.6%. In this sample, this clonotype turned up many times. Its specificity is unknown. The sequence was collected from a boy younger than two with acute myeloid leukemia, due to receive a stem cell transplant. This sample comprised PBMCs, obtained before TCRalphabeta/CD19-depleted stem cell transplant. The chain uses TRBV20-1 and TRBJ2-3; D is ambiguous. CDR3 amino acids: CSARLRTDTQYF. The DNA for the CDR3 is TGCAGTGCTAGACTTCGCACAGATACGCAGTATTTT.